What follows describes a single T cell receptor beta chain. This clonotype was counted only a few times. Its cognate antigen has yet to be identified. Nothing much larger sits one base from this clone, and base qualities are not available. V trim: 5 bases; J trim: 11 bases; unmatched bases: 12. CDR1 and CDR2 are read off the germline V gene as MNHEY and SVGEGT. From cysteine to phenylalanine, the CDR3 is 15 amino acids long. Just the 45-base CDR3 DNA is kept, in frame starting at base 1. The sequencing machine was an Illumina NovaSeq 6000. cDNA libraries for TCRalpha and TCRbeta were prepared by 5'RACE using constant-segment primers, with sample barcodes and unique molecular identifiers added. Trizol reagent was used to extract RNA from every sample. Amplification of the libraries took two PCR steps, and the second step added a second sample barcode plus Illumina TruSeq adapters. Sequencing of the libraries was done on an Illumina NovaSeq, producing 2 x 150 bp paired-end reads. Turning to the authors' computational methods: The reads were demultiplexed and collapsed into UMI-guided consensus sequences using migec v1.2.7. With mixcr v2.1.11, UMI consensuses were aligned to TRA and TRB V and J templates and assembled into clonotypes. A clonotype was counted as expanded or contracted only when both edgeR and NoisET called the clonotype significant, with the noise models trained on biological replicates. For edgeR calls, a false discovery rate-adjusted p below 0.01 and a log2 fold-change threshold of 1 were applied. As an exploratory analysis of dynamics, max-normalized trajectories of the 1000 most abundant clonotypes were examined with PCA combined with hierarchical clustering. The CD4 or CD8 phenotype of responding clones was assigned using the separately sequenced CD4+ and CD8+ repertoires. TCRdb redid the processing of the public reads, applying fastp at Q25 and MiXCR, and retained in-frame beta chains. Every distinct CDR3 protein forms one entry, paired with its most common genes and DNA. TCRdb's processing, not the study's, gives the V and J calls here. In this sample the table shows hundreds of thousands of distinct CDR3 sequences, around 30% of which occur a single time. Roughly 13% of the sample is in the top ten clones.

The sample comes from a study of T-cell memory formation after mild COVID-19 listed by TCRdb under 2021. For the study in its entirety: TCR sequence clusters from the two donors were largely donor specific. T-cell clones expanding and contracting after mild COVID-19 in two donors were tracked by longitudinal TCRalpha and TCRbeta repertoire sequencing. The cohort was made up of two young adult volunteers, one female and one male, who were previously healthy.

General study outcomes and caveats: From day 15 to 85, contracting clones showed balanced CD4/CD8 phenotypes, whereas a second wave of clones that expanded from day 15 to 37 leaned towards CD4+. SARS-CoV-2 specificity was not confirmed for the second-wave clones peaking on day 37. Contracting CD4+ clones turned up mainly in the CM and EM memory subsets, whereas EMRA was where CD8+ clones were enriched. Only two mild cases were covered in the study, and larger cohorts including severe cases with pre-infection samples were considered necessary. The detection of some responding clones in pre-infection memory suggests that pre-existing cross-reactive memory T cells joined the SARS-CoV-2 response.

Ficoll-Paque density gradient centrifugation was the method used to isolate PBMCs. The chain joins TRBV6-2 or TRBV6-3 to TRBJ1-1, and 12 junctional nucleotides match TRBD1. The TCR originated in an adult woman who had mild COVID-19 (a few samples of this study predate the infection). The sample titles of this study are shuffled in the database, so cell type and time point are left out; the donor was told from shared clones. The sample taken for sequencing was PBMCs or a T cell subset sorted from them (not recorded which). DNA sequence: TGTGCCAGCAGTCGCCGGGACAGGGGGCGAAATAAGGCTTTCTTT. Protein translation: CASSRRDRGRNKAFF.